This TCR beta chain stems from a study of T cell responses to AZD1222 COVID-19 vaccine. The overall study: Whether given at about 4 or about 12 weeks, second doses were pooled.

Findings and limits, study-wide: Within unmutated variant regions lay the reported targets of nearly half of spike-specific TCRs. Increases in Spike-specific TCR breadth and depth were seen after two AZD1222 doses. A mostly white British donor set with more females was recruited, and clonal diversity was possibly underestimated.

This clone came up a few times. What it binds is unknown. The germline CDR1 and CDR2 sequences are KGHSH and LQKENI. The CDR3 is made up of 17 amino acids. Trimming cost V 3 bases and J 4 bases, with 19 bases left between them. Sequencing was performed with immunoSEQ multiplex PCR; in TCRdb, only in-frame clones are kept and a portion is missing. The sample yields 60,000 or so clones, around 84% seen once. The J gene is TRBJ1-3, the V gene TRBV18; D is uncertain. The clonotype originates from an adult in good health. Sample: peripheral blood, taken on day 0 of AZD1222 vaccination. CDR3 region: CASSPRTPSIPGNTIYF. CDR3 nucleotide sequence: TGTGCCAGCTCACCGAGGACCCCGTCGATACCCGGAAACACCATATATTTT.